Below are 27 T cell receptor beta chains sequenced from a single sample in a study of T cell responses to AZD1222 COVID-19 vaccine (dated by TCRdb to the early 2020s). What the time point label conveys for this sample: baseline before first vaccination. Sample treatment or condition, as interpreted from the label and publication: meningococcal conjugate vaccine given as trial control. Library generation was performed with the immunoSEQ multiplex PCR assay. The table was pulled from immuneACCESS by TCRdb, which kept in-frame rearrangements only. Such tables lose some clones; where checked, under half of the loss comes from unresolved V genes, and the rest has no known cause. For this sample there are fewer than 85,000 clones; 92% appear just once. Of the sample, roughly 7% is held by the ten largest clones. The specimen comprised peripheral blood, sampled on day 0 of MenACWY control vaccination. The receptors were gathered from an adult in good health.

The chain is built from TRBV27 and TRBJ1-4; weak D call: TRBD1 (5 bases). Trimming took off 1 base at V and 7 bases at J, with 10 bases between the two ends. Germline V gene data show CDR1 as MNHEY and CDR2 as SMNVEV (reference sequence). CDR3 length equals 14 residues. CDR3 sequence (DNA): TGTGCCAGCAGTTTATTTCAGGGCGGTGAAAAACTGTTTTTT. This encodes CASSLFQGGEKLFF. Filled out from reference TRBV27 and TRBJ1-4, the complete variable domain reads EAQVTQNPRYLITVTGKKLTVTCSQNMNHEYMSWYRQDPGLGLRQIYYSMNVEVTDKGDVPEGYKVSRKEKRNFPLILESPSPNQTSLYFCASSLFQGGEKLFFGSGTQLSVL.

The chain couples TRBV24-1 to TRBJ2-3, with 7 bases aligning to TRBD2. The ends lost 2 bases at V and 5 bases at J; junction bases unmatched: 6. The CDR3 sequence is 15 residues long. Germline CDR1 reads KGHDR; CDR2 reads SFDVKD. CDR3 in DNA: TGTGCCACCAGTGATTATGGGAGGGCCAAAGATACGCAGTATTTT. Translating it yields CATSDYGRAKDTQYF.

The chain links TRBV6-2 or TRBV6-3 to TRBJ1-1; no clear D. Germline loops: CDR1 MNHEY, CDR2 SVGEGT. Trimming took off 5 bases at V and 1 base at J, with 11 bases between the two ends. The CDR3 length is 14 residues. In DNA form, the CDR3 reads TGTGCCAGCAGTATAAGACCGGGGAACACTGAAGCTTTCTTT. Amino acid sequence: CASSIRPGNTEAFF.

The chain employs TRBV21-1 and TRBJ2-7; TRBD1 is the table's D call, not checked against the DNA. TRBV21-1 is assigned pseudogene status. This CDR3 has 14 amino acids. CDR3 region: CASNPRTGAYEQYF. The CDR3 bases are TGTGCCAGCAACCCCCGGACAGGGGCCTACGAGCAGTACTTC.

J is TRBJ1-2 and V is TRBV3-1 (or the pseudogene TRBV3-2); D is perhaps TRBD1 (6 bases). CDR3 length: 15 residues. Trimming left V 1 base short and J 2 bases short, with 11 bases between. Germline CDR1 reads LGHDT; CDR2 reads YNNKEL (reference sequence). In nucleotides, the CDR3 is TGTGCCAGCAGCCAAGGTCGGGACACCAACTATGGCTACACCTTC. This encodes CASSQGRDTNYGYTF.

This clone has more than one count but fewer than ten. The CDR3 reads CASSTPGDYTF. The DNA for the CDR3 is TGTGCCAGTAGTACGCCAGGGGACTACACCTTC. The chain has TRBV19 and TRBJ1-2, with D possibly matching TRBD1 (6 bases). The germline gives CDR1 LNHDA, CDR2 SQIVND (reference sequence). Trimming removed 4 bases at V and 10 bases at J, with 10 bases between. The CDR3 runs to 11 residues.

The chain has TRBV12-3 or TRBV12-4 and TRBJ1-1; D unclear. The CDR3 has 11 amino acids. Trimming cost V 3 bases and J 2 bases, with 1 base left between them. The CDR3 region is CASSFNTEAFF. For the CDR3, the DNA is TGTGCCAGCAGTTTCAACACTGAAGCTTTCTTT.

V usage is TRBV5-1 and J usage is TRBJ2-4; the D gene is possibly TRBD1 (5 bases). Between the trimmed V and J ends, which lost 0 bases and 4 bases, there was a span of 17 bases. CDR3 length equals 17 residues. Germline V gives CDR1 SGHRS, CDR2 YFSETQ. The CDR3 sequence: CASSLGQGTLGKNIQYF. The CDR3 DNA is TGCGCCAGCAGCTTGGGGCAGGGCACCCTGGGAAAAAACATTCAGTACTTC.

The gene calls are TRBV20-1 and TRBJ1-2; D remains unclear. Looked up from germline, CDR1 is DFQATT and CDR2 is SNEGSKA (reference sequence). The CDR3 is 11 amino acids. V was shortened by 2 bases and J by 6 bases, with 7 bases between the two germline ends. CDR3 residues: CSARSVDGYTF. DNA for the CDR3: TGCAGTGCTAGATCGGTCGATGGCTACACCTTC.

This chain joins TRBV6-6 and TRBJ2-7; 7 bases align to TRBD2. Germline values: CDR1 MNHNY, CDR2 SVGAGI (reference sequence). The junction had 4 bases not matched to a gene; V was cut back by 0 bases and J by 5 bases. The CDR3 extends over 14 amino acids. CDR3 bases: TGTGCCAGCAGTTACTCGGTCGGGGGGAACGAGCAGTACTTC. The encoded protein is CASSYSVGGNEQYF.

J is TRBJ1-5 and V is TRBV28; D remains unclear. V was cut by 4 bases and J by 2 bases, with 9 bases left in between. Germline V CDR1 and CDR2: MDHEN, SYDVKM. The CDR3 is 14 residues long. DNA for the CDR3: TGTGCCAGCAGTTCCGTAACAGGCAATCAGCCCCAGCATTTT. Encoded protein: CASSSVTGNQPQHF.

The chain uses TRBV13 and TRBJ2-5; D is undetermined. The V gene's germline CDR1 is PRHDT and CDR2 FYEKMQ (reference sequence). The CDR3 is 12 amino acids. The V and J ends lost 5 bases and 5 bases respectively, with 9 bases between them. In DNA, the CDR3 is TGTGCCAGCAGCCAATTAAGTGAGACCCAGTACTTC. It is translated as CASSQLSETQYF.

This chain links TRBV28 with TRBJ2-7; D is undetermined. The CDR3 consists of 14 residues. Trimming shortened V by 6 bases and J by 2 bases, and 14 bases separated the two germline ends. Germline V lookup: CDR1 MDHEN, CDR2 SYDVKM. CDR3 in amino acids: CASSVSPQTYEQYF. CDR3 coding DNA: TGTGCCAGCAGCGTCTCCCCCCAGACCTACGAGCAGTACTTC.

The chain uses TRBV9 and TRBJ2-1; tentatively, D is TRBD1 or TRBD2 (6 bases each). V lost 4 bases and J 4 bases, leaving 18 bases between the germline ends. The CDR3 is 16 residues long. Germline CDR1 and CDR2: SGDLS and YYNGEE. The CDR3 sequence is CASSSRDNGGYNEQFF. The CDR3 region has the DNA TGTGCCAGCAGCTCCCGGGACAACGGGGGATACAATGAGCAGTTCTTC.

This clone was seen only once. The CDR3 DNA sequence: TGTGCCAGCAGCTTAACCGACAGAAACTATGGCTACACCTTC. Translation gives CASSLTDRNYGYTF. The chain joins TRBV7-9 to TRBJ1-2; the D gene is possibly TRBD1 (5 bases). The CDR3 has 14 residues. Trimming removed 2 bases from V and 2 bases from J, with 9 bases in between. CDR1 is SEHNR, CDR2 FQNEAQ, per germline (reference sequence).

This chain links TRBV6-5 with TRBJ2-7; 8 nucleotides agree with TRBD1. The trim removed 6 bases at V and 2 bases at J, leaving 6 bases unmatched. The CDR3 is made up of 14 amino acids. From germline, CDR1 is MNHEY and CDR2 SVGAGI. The chain's CDR3 is CASRTDRVAYEQYF. Here the CDR3 DNA reads TGTGCCAGCAGGACGGACAGGGTCGCCTACGAGCAGTACTTC.

The chain couples TRBV24-1 to TRBJ1-2, with D uncertain. The V gene lost 7 bases and the J gene lost 4 bases, with 12 bases spanning the gap. The CDR3 runs 13 residues. Germline assignment: CDR1 KGHDR and CDR2 SFDVKD. CDR3 in DNA: TGTGCCACCAGGAGCGCGGCCTCCTATGGCTACACCTTC. As protein: CATRSAASYGYTF.

The V gene is TRBV2, the J gene TRBJ2-2, with 9 bases fitting TRBD1. The CDR3 covers 14 residues. Germline CDR1 is SNHLY and CDR2 is FYNNEI. The V and J ends lost 9 bases and 1 base, in that order; junction bases with no gene match: 3. The CDR3 reads CARGGQGNTGELFF. The CDR3 DNA sequence: TGTGCCAGGGGGGGACAGGGGAACACCGGGGAGCTGTTTTTT.

A few counts support this clone. The chain joins TRBV12-3 or TRBV12-4 to TRBJ2-7; TRBD1 is a possible D gene (6 bases). This CDR3 has 13 residues. Trimming took 4 bases from V and 3 from J, leaving 10 bases between them. The CDR3 region has the DNA TGTGCCAGCAGTTCTTACAGGGACTACGAGCAGTACTTC. This codes for CASSSYRDYEQYF.

This clone was recorded only once. As DNA, the CDR3 is TGTGCCACCAGTGATCCTGGGACAGAACTACAAGAGACCCAGTACTTC. Encoded protein: CATSDPGTELQETQYF. The chain has TRBV24-1 and TRBJ2-5; TRBD1 aligns across 7 bases. V shed 3 bases, J shed 2 bases, and the junction held 8 bases outside the gene matches. The CDR3 loop spans 16 amino acids. Looked up from germline, CDR1 is KGHDR and CDR2 is SFDVKD.

This rearrangement joins TRBV21-1 to TRBJ2-5. TRBV21-1 has pseudogene status. The CDR3 is 12 residues long. CDR3 sequence: CASRVLQETQYF. The CDR3 DNA reads TGTGCCAGCAGAGTTCTCCAAGAGACCCAGTACTTC.

V gene TRBV5-1 combines with J gene TRBJ2-1, with TRBD1 matching 9 bases. Trimming at V came to 0 bases and at J to 8 bases, leaving 9 bases not matched to a gene. Germline assignment: CDR1 SGHRS and CDR2 YFSETQ. This CDR3 is 16 amino acids long. The CDR3 DNA reads TGCGCCAGCAGCTTGGTGGGGACAGGGTTTGGCGATGAGCAGTTCTTC. Protein product: CASSLVGTGFGDEQFF.

The chain joins TRBV24-1 to TRBJ1-2; a weak D match, TRBD1 (5 bases). CDR1 and CDR2 from the germline V gene are KGHDR and SFDVKD. Trimming left V 12 bases short and J 4 bases short, with 17 bases between. The CDR3 loop spans 13 amino acids. The CDR3 nucleotides are TGTGCCCCACCAGGACAAACGTCCTATGGCTACACCTTC. Translating it yields CAPPGQTSYGYTF.

This chain connects TRBV5-5 to TRBJ2-5, with D perhaps TRBD1 (6 bases). The V end lost 4 bases, the J end lost 5 bases, and 15 bases lay between the germline ends. Germline V lookup: CDR1 SGHKS, CDR2 YYEKEE (reference sequence). The CDR3 contains 14 residues. The CDR3 DNA reads as TGTGCCAGCAGCCCCCAGGGGACGGGGGAGACCCAGTACTTC. Protein sequence: CASSPQGTGETQYF.

The J gene is TRBJ2-1, the V gene TRBV29-1; D perhaps matches TRBD2 (5 bases). V was pared by 7 bases and J by 8 bases, with 12 bases between. Germline V lookup: CDR1 SQVTM, CDR2 ANQGSEA. The CDR3 spans 11 residues. CDR3 in DNA: TGCAGCGGTGGGAGCGGCGATGAGCAGTTCTTC. It codes for CSGGSGDEQFF.

The chain carries TRBV30 and TRBJ2-3; 7 bases fit TRBD2. The CDR3 sequence is 13 residues long. CDR1 is GTSNPN and CDR2 is SVGIG in the germline V gene (reference sequence). V gave up 2 bases and J gave up 5 bases; unmatched junction bases: 4. CDR3 coding DNA: TGTGCCTGGAGTTTGGGGGGGTTAGATACGCAGTATTTT. Translated: CAWSLGGLDTQYF.

The CDR3 sequence: CASSLSLDFNYGYTF. In nucleotides, the CDR3 is TGTGCCAGCAGTTTATCTTTGGACTTTAACTATGGCTACACCTTC. The V gene is TRBV28, the J gene TRBJ1-2; D is unresolved. The CDR3 contains 15 residues. Between the trimmed V and J ends, which lost 1 base and 1 base, there was a span of 10 bases. Germline CDR1 and CDR2: MDHEN and SYDVKM.